This TCR beta chain was obtained from a study of T cell responses to AZD1222 COVID-19 vaccine. The protocol was immunoSEQ multiplex PCR, while the TCRdb copy is restricted to in-frame clones and leaves out a portion. Here the sample spans some 150,000 clones, roughly 90% being singletons. There are 13 residues in the CDR3. Germline V CDR1 and CDR2: LGHNT, FRNRAP. V lost 2 bases and J lost 1, with 5 bases in between. The V and J genes are TRBV12-5 and TRBJ1-1; D gene ambiguous. The clonotype was recovered from an adult in good health. This sample comprised peripheral blood, obtained on day 0 of AZD1222 vaccination. The CDR3 protein is CASGLMENTEAFF. CDR3 bases: TGTGCTAGTGGTTTGATGGAGAACACTGAAGCTTTCTTT.